Presented here are 27 T cell receptor beta chains from one specimen sequenced in a study of beta chain features in type 1 diabetes. Whole-study findings and limits: TCRB CDR3s were moderately but significantly shorter in Type 1 diabetes patients in all four CD4+ subsets.

The authors reverse transcribed all of the isolated RNA, so sequencing captured expressed TCRB transcripts. Profiled with immunoSEQ multiplex PCR; TCRdb holds only in-frame clones, not every one. The table has 630,000 or so clones, 11% to 15% seen once. No antigen has been assigned to these receptors. Sequencing was carried out using naive CD4+ T cells from blood. These receptor sequences come from a man aged 18 to 30 with type 1 diabetes.

The chain joins TRBV15 to TRBJ1-5, with 8 nucleotides matching TRBD1. Unmatched junction bases numbered 4, after V lost 3 bases and J lost 3 bases. This CDR3 is 15 amino acids long. The germline gives CDR1 LNHNV, CDR2 YYDKDF (reference sequence). The CDR3 DNA is TGTGCCACCAGCAGGGACAGGGCGTTCAATCAGCCCCAGCATTTT. Encoded protein: CATSRDRAFNQPQHF. Complete variable domain (other parts from reference TRBV15 and TRBJ1-5): DAMVIQNPRYQVTQFGKPVTLSCSQTLNHNVMYWYQQKSSQAPKLLFHYYDKDFNNEADTPDNFQSRRPNTSFCFLDIRSPGLGDTAMYLCATSRDRAFNQPQHFGDGTRLSIL.

This chain joins TRBV6-1 and TRBJ1-2, with 9 bases that match TRBD1. Germline V gene data show CDR1 as MNHNS and CDR2 as SASEGT. V shed 7 bases, J shed 8 bases, and the junction held 11 bases outside the gene matches. The CDR3 runs 14 residues. This CDR3 reads CASITGQGGGGYTF. As DNA, the CDR3 is TGTGCCAGCATTACGGGACAGGGCGGTGGAGGCTACACCTTC.

V is TRBV30 and J is TRBJ2-5; D not certain. Germline assignment: CDR1 GTSNPN and CDR2 SVGIG (reference sequence). The CDR3 is 13 amino acids. V dropped 1 base and J dropped 5 bases, with 11 bases sitting between them. The CDR3 here is CAWSAGPLETQYF. The CDR3 DNA is TGTGCCTGGAGTGCCGGGCCTTTGGAGACCCAGTACTTC.

The chain carries TRBV7-2 and TRBJ1-2; the D gene is possibly TRBD1 (6 bases). V shed 4 bases and J shed 8 bases, with 20 bases lying between them. CDR3 length equals 15 residues. The V gene's germline CDR1 is SGHTA and CDR2 FQGNSA. Written as DNA, the CDR3 is TGTGCCAGCAGCTCAGGGACGACAGGAGTAAGGGGCTACACCTTC. This translates into CASSSGTTGVRGYTF. The variable domain in full, completed from reference TRBV7-2 and TRBJ1-2, reads GAGVSQSPSNKVTEKGKDVELRCDPISGHTALYWYRQSLGQGLEFLIYFQGNSAPDKSGLPSDRFSAERTGGSVSTLTIQRTQQEDSAVYLCASSSGTTGVRGYTFGSGTRLTVV.

J is TRBJ2-3 and V is TRBV6-6; 7 nucleotides match TRBD2. The CDR3 runs to 15 residues. CDR1 is MNHNY, CDR2 SVGAGI, per germline (reference sequence). The J segment lost 6 bases and the V segment lost 4 bases, leaving 10 bases of the junction unmatched. The CDR3 coding sequence is TGTGCCAGCAGTTTCGACGGGGCGGGAGCGGATACGCAGTATTTT. As protein: CASSFDGAGADTQYF.

This rearrangement joins TRBV30 to TRBJ2-3; the D is unclear. The CDR3 is 13 amino acids. In germline, CDR1 is GTSNPN, CDR2 SVGIG (reference sequence). Trimming pared 2 bases from V and 3 bases from J, leaving 9 bases between. Here the CDR3 reads CAWSFTDTDTQYF. As DNA, the CDR3 is TGTGCCTGGAGTTTTACGGATACAGATACGCAGTATTTT.

This clone was picked up a small number of times. This chain connects TRBV7-9 to TRBJ2-7, with D perhaps given as TRBD1 or TRBD2 (5 bases each). This CDR3 is built from 14 residues. The germline gives CDR1 SEHNR, CDR2 FQNEAQ (reference sequence). V shed 3 bases and J shed 0 bases, with 9 bases lying between them. CDR3 protein: CASSLWDRSYEQYF. The CDR3 coding sequence is TGTGCCAGCAGCTTGTGGGACCGCTCCTACGAGCAGTACTTC.

The V and J genes are TRBV28 and TRBJ1-2, with 8 bases fitting TRBD1. CDR1 and CDR2 from the germline V gene are MDHEN and SYDVKM. The ends lost 6 bases at V and 5 bases at J; junction bases unmatched: 11. This CDR3 comprises 15 residues. The CDR3 bases are TGTGCCAGCAGCCCTGGACAGGGAGGAGGGTATGGCTACACCTTC. Protein: CASSPGQGGGYGYTF.

The CDR3 DNA is TGTGCCAGCAGCGTGACGGAGTACGTCGAGGCTTTCTTT. It is translated as CASSVTEYVEAFF. J is TRBJ1-1 and V is TRBV9, with D uncertain. The CDR3 contains 13 residues. V was pared by 2 bases and J by 11 bases, with 16 bases between. Germline V gives CDR1 SGDLS, CDR2 YYNGEE.

The chain couples TRBV18 to TRBJ2-5; D not certain. V was cut by 6 bases and J by 2 bases, with 7 bases left in between. CDR3 size: 12 residues. Germline V gene sequence: CDR1 KGHSH, CDR2 LQKENI. The CDR3 reads CASSQEQETQYF. In DNA form, the CDR3 reads TGTGCCAGCTCGCAGGAACAAGAGACCCAGTACTTC.

The J gene is TRBJ1-2, the V gene TRBV7-9; D gene ambiguous. Germline V gene data show CDR1 as SEHNR and CDR2 as FQNEAQ (reference sequence). V was trimmed by 2 bases and J by 12 bases, leaving 13 bases between them. The CDR3 is 12 amino acids. The CDR3 region has the DNA TGTGCCAGCAGCTTATTAGGCAGCGGGAACACCTTC. It yields the protein CASSLLGSGNTF.

The genes are TRBV19 and TRBJ1-1, with no clear D. The germline CDR1 and CDR2 sequences are LNHDA and SQIVND (reference sequence). This CDR3 spans 13 amino acids. The V end lost 5 bases, the J end lost 5 bases, and 12 bases lay between the germline ends. CDR3 coding DNA: TGTGCCAGTAGTTTCAACTCGGAGACTGAAGCTTTCTTT. This encodes CASSFNSETEAFF.

There are a few counts of this clone. This chain joins TRBV29-1 and TRBJ2-1; D is uncertain. The ends were cut back, 2 bases at V and 0 bases at J, with 5 bases in the middle. The CDR3 runs to 13 residues. Germline CDR1 SQVTM, CDR2 ANQGSEA. CDR3 DNA: TGCAGCGTTGAAATTGGCTCCTACAATGAGCAGTTCTTC. It yields the protein CSVEIGSYNEQFF.

This clone was counted a few times. CDR3: CASGYGRQETQYF. In DNA, the CDR3 is TGTGCCAGCGGGTATGGGAGACAAGAGACCCAGTACTTC. V gene TRBV6-5 combines with J gene TRBJ2-5; D possibly corresponds to TRBD2 (5 bases). V lost 8 bases and J lost 2, with 12 bases in between. CDR3 length: 13 residues. CDR1 is MNHEY and CDR2 is SVGAGI in the germline V gene.

This clone was observed a handful of times. The rearrangement links TRBV19 to TRBJ2-5, with 8 bases fitting TRBD1. V gave up 4 bases and J gave up 4 bases; unmatched junction bases: 11. There are 16 residues in the CDR3. From germline, CDR1 is LNHDA and CDR2 SQIVND (reference sequence). The chain's CDR3 is CASSRRGAGQGETQYF. The CDR3 nucleotides are TGTGCCAGTAGTAGAAGAGGGGCAGGACAGGGAGAGACCCAGTACTTC. The variable domain in full, with the rest retrieved from reference TRBV19 and TRBJ2-5, is DGGITQSPKYLFRKEGQNVTLSCEQNLNHDAMYWYRQDPGQGLRLIYYSQIVNDFQKGDIAEGYSVSREKKESFPLTVTSAQKNPTAFYLCASSRRGAGQGETQYFGPGTRLLVL.

The chain couples TRBV11-3 to TRBJ1-4; tentatively, D is TRBD1 (5 bases). The V end lost 5 bases, the J end lost 8 bases, and 12 bases lay between the germline ends. CDR1 and CDR2 from the germline V gene are SGHNT and YENEEA. This CDR3 contains 13 residues. The CDR3 is CASSPGPSEKLFF. The CDR3 nucleotides read TGTGCCAGCAGCCCGGGACCCTCAGAAAAACTGTTTTTT.

This clone was detected a few times. This sample also contains other DNA sequences that code for the same CDR3. This sequence joins TRBV7-9 and TRBJ1-2, with unresolved D. Trimming pared 1 base from V and 2 bases from J, leaving 5 bases between. Germline V gene lookup returns CDR1 SEHNR and CDR2 FQNEAQ (reference sequence). The CDR3 totals 13 residues. The CDR3 sequence is CASSLDLNYGYTF. CDR3 in DNA: TGTGCCAGCAGCTTAGATCTAAACTATGGCTACACCTTC.

The CDR3 loop is CASSRLTISGNTIYF. CDR3 coding DNA: TGTGCCAGCAGCCGCCTGACTATTTCTGGAAACACCATATATTTT. The chain employs TRBV4-2 and TRBJ1-3; D unclear. This CDR3 region has 15 residues. Trimming pared 4 bases from V and 1 base from J, leaving 11 bases between. Germline CDR1 and CDR2: LGHNA and YNFKEQ.

J is TRBJ2-2 and V is TRBV11-1, with unresolved D. CDR1 SGHAT and CDR2 FQDESV come from the germline V gene (reference sequence). Deletions cut 2 bases from V and 5 bases from J, with 6 bases between. The CDR3 runs to 13 residues. CDR3 amino acids: CASSLSGTGELFF. CDR3 coding DNA: TGTGCCAGCAGCTTATCTGGGACCGGGGAGCTGTTTTTT.

The chain employs TRBV7-8 and TRBJ2-7; D is undetermined. Germline CDR1 SGHVS, CDR2 FQNEAQ. The CDR3 has 14 residues. Trimming removed 0 bases from V and 1 base from J, with 7 bases in between. The CDR3 coding sequence is TGTGCCAGCAGCTTAGCGGACGGGTCCTACGAGCAGTACTTC. Amino acid sequence: CASSLADGSYEQYF.

The chain links TRBV5-4 to TRBJ1-1; the D gene is possibly TRBD1 (6 bases). Germline V CDR1 and CDR2: SGHNT, YYREEE (reference sequence). V was clipped by 1 base and J by 0 bases, with 10 bases between them. This CDR3 is built from 15 residues. The CDR3 nucleotides read TGTGCCAGCAGCTTGCCAGGGGCGTTGAACACTGAAGCTTTCTTT. This sequence encodes CASSLPGALNTEAFF.

This clone was counted between two and nine times. V and J are TRBV7-9 and TRBJ2-7; the D is unclear. The V end lost 4 bases, the J end lost 7 bases, and 14 bases lay between the germline ends. The V gene's germline CDR1 is SEHNR and CDR2 FQNEAQ (reference sequence). The CDR3 covers 13 residues. The DNA of the CDR3 is TGTGCCAGCAGCTCCACGGGTTTCCAGGAGCAGTACTTC. Encoded protein: CASSSTGFQEQYF.

This clone was counted a few times. The rearrangement joins TRBV29-1 to TRBJ2-3, with 7 bases aligning to TRBD2. The CDR3 loop spans 15 amino acids. Trimming removed 5 bases from V and 2 bases from J; junction bases left unmatched: 10. CDR1 and CDR2 (germline): SQVTM, ANQGSEA. The CDR3 sequence is CSVRGSGDVTDTQYF. The CDR3 DNA is TGCAGCGTTCGAGGAAGCGGGGATGTCACAGATACGCAGTATTTT.

This sequence joins TRBV19 and TRBJ2-1, with TRBD2 identical over 12 bases. The CDR3 has 15 amino acids. Germline V gives CDR1 LNHDA, CDR2 SQIVND (reference sequence). The V gene end was trimmed by 5 bases and the J gene end by 7 bases; junction bases not matched to a gene: 6. The CDR3 loop reads CASSPRLAGANEQFF. The CDR3 DNA sequence: TGTGCCAGTAGTCCCCGACTAGCGGGGGCAAATGAGCAGTTCTTC.

This clone was seen a handful of times. V and J are TRBV6-1 and TRBJ2-1; 7 bases map to TRBD2. In germline, CDR1 is MNHNS, CDR2 SASEGT. The CDR3 loop spans 16 amino acids. V gave up 2 bases and J gave up 4 bases; unmatched junction bases: 8. The CDR3 spells CASSEFSGYNYNEQFF. In nucleotides, the CDR3 is TGTGCCAGCAGTGAATTTAGCGGGTACAATTACAATGAGCAGTTCTTC.

This clone was observed a handful of times. This chain joins TRBV5-1 and TRBJ2-4; 9 nucleotides match TRBD2. V was clipped by 3 bases and J by 6 bases; unmatched bases: 4. Germline lookup yields CDR1 SGHRS and CDR2 YFSETQ. The CDR3 is 14 residues long. The CDR3 DNA reads TGCGCCAGCAGCTCTGGACTAGCGTCAAACATTCAGTACTTC. Translation: CASSSGLASNIQYF.

In DNA form, the CDR3 reads TGTGCCAGCAGCCAAGATCGATCGAGGGAGACCCAGTACTTC. Its translation: CASSQDRSRETQYF. The V and J genes are TRBV14 and TRBJ2-5; D gene uncertain. Trimming removed 0 bases at V and 5 bases at J, with 10 bases between. This CDR3 spans 14 amino acids. Germline V gene data show CDR1 as SGHDN and CDR2 as FVKESK. Full variable domain (rest looked up from reference TRBV14 and TRBJ2-5): EAGVTQFPSHSVIEKGQTVTLRCDPISGHDNLYWYRRVMGKEIKFLLHFVKESKQDESGMPNNRFLAERTGGTYSTLKVQPAELEDSGVYFCASSQDRSRETQYFGPGTRLLVL.